These 28 T cell receptor beta chains came from one sample sequenced in a study of blood T cells in healthy people across ages. A second PCR of 7 to 11 cycles used a sample-barcoded 5' primer and a J-beta primer mix. In TCRdb, the 5' RACE reads were re-called with MiXCR into one record per CDR3 protein. The sample carries 550,000 to 600,000 distinct CDR3 sequences, more than 45% recorded once. Sample: blood. These TCRs come from a man older than 75 in good health.

This sequence joins TRBV5-4 and TRBJ2-1, with TRBD1 matching over 11 bases. In germline, CDR1 is SGHNT, CDR2 YYREEE (reference sequence). The V and J ends lost 0 bases and 2 bases, in that order; junction bases with no gene match: 4. The CDR3 has 17 amino acids. The CDR3: CASSLAGTGGAYNEQFF. The CDR3 nucleotides read TGTGCCAGCAGCTTGGCGGGGACAGGGGGGGCCTACAATGAGCAGTTCTTC.

A few counts support this clonotype. The CDR3 nucleotides are TGTGCCAGCAGTCGAGGGAGGGAATTTGGCTACACCTTC. Translation: CASSRGREFGYTF. The rearrangement joins TRBV6-5 to TRBJ1-2; D not certain. V was cut by 5 bases and J by 7 bases, with 14 bases left in between. The CDR3 loop spans 13 amino acids. Germline CDR1 reads MNHEY; CDR2 reads SVGAGI.

The gene calls are TRBV3-1 and TRBJ1-1; possible D gene TRBD1, 6 bases. Germline CDR1 is LGHDT and CDR2 is YNNKEL (reference sequence). Trimming cost V 4 bases and J 9 bases, with 18 bases left between them. The CDR3 covers 14 residues. The CDR3 reads CASSLMEGDKKAFF. The DNA for the CDR3 is TGTGCCAGCAGCCTAATGGAGGGGGACAAAAAAGCTTTCTTT.

The chain combines TRBV7-2 with TRBJ2-1, with 11 bases aligning to TRBD2. V trimming: 4 bases; J trimming: 8 bases; junction bases outside the gene matches: 7. Germline CDR1 SGHTA, CDR2 FQGNSA. The length of the CDR3 is 15 residues. The CDR3 coding sequence is TGTGCCAGCAGCTCAACTAGCGGGGGATCCCATGAGCAGTTCTTC. It is translated as CASSSTSGGSHEQFF.

This clonotype was observed a few times. V and J are TRBV5-1 and TRBJ2-1; tentative D call: TRBD2 (6 bases). Germline values: CDR1 SGHRS, CDR2 YFSETQ. CDR3 length equals 14 residues. V was pared by 0 bases and J by 6 bases, with 10 bases between. This CDR3 reads CASSLGGLFNEQFF. CDR3 DNA sequence: TGCGCCAGCAGCTTGGGGGGACTTTTCAATGAGCAGTTCTTC. The whole variable domain, remainder taken from reference TRBV5-1 and TRBJ2-1, is KAGVTQTPRYLIKTRGQQVTLSCSPISGHRSVSWYQQTPGQGLQFLFEYFSETQRNKGNFPGRFSGRQFSNSRSEMNVSTLELGDSALYLCASSLGGLFNEQFFGPGTRLTVL.

Ten or more counts support this clonotype. The rearrangement links TRBV6-5 to TRBJ2-1, with TRBD2 matching over 7 bases. This CDR3 region has 15 residues. Germline-derived CDR1 and CDR2 are MNHEY and SVGAGI. Trimming at V came to 4 bases and at J to 0 bases, leaving 3 bases not matched to a gene. CDR3 region: CASSSSGTSYNEQFF. The CDR3 region has the DNA TGTGCCAGCAGTTCGAGCGGGACCTCCTACAATGAGCAGTTCTTC.

The rearrangement links TRBV6-6 to TRBJ1-4; 7 bases agree with TRBD1. The length of the CDR3 is 14 residues. Germline CDR1 is MNHNY and CDR2 is SVGAGI (reference sequence). V shed 4 bases and J 8 bases; nucleotides not matched to a gene: 7. CDR3 bases: TGTGCCAGCAGTTCGACAGGGCGATGGGAAAAACTGTTTTTT. Protein: CASSSTGRWEKLFF.

J is TRBJ2-5 and V is TRBV7-2, with 9 bases fitting TRBD2. Germline CDR1 reads SGHTA; CDR2 reads FQGNSA. The V segment lost 9 bases and the J segment 5 bases; nucleotides outside the gene matches: 16. The CDR3 has 16 amino acids. CDR3 loop: CASSASTSGGWETQYF. The CDR3 DNA is TGTGCCAGTAGCGCGAGCACAAGCGGGGGGTGGGAGACCCAGTACTTC.

The V gene is TRBV10-3, the J gene TRBJ2-3; 15 nucleotides align to TRBD2. Per the germline V gene, CDR1 is ENHRY and CDR2 is SYGVKD. J lost 0 bases, V lost 7 bases, and 2 bases had no gene match. This CDR3 has 16 amino acids. The CDR3 here is CAINGLAGGSTDTQYF. CDR3 in DNA: TGTGCCATCAACGGACTAGCGGGAGGGAGCACAGATACGCAGTATTTT.

This clonotype was picked up a small number of times. The genes are TRBV29-1 and TRBJ2-6; 11 nucleotides align to TRBD1. V trimming: 5 bases; J trimming: 2 bases; junction bases outside the gene matches: 5. This CDR3 is built from 16 residues. CDR1 is SQVTM and CDR2 is ANQGSEA in the germline V gene. The CDR3 spells CSVRGQGAPGANVLTF. The CDR3 nucleotides are TGCAGCGTTAGAGGACAGGGGGCGCCTGGGGCCAACGTCCTGACTTTC. Drawing the rest from reference TRBV29-1 and TRBJ2-6, the complete variable domain is SAVISQKPSRDICQRGTSLTIQCQVDSQVTMMFWYRQQPGQSLTLIATANQGSEATYESGFVIDKFPISRPNLTFSTLTVSNMSPEDSSIYLCSVRGQGAPGANVLTFGAGSRLTVL.

In its sample, this clonotype was seen a few times. The chain joins TRBV25-1 to TRBJ1-4, with D unresolved. V shed 5 bases and J shed 8 bases, with 18 bases lying between them. CDR1 and CDR2 from the germline V gene are MGHDK and SYGVNS. The CDR3 extends over 15 amino acids. The CDR3: CASSSHAGLGEKLFF. CDR3 DNA sequence: TGTGCCAGCAGTTCCCACGCGGGGTTAGGAGAAAAACTGTTTTTT.

This clonotype showed up just a few times. The genes are TRBV15 and TRBJ2-5, with D tentatively TRBD2 (6 bases). The J call may be wrong; the DNA end is better matched by TRBJ2-7. Looked up from germline, CDR1 is LNHNV and CDR2 is YYDKDF (reference sequence). The CDR3 runs to 13 residues. The CDR3: CATSPLAGIEQYF. CDR3 bases: TGTGCCACCAGCCCCCTCGCGGGGATCGAGCAGTACTTC.

J is TRBJ2-5 and V is TRBV5-1; TRBD2 matches at 10 bases. CDR3 length: 17 amino acids. V lost 4 bases, J lost 2 bases, and 11 bases stayed unmatched. Germline CDR1 reads SGHRS; CDR2 reads YFSETQ. CDR3 coding DNA: TGCGCCAGCAGCACCGCCGCTAGCGGGAGCGAACAAGAGACCCAGTACTTC. This codes for CASSTAASGSEQETQYF.

Only a few counts were recorded for this clonotype. The chain joins TRBV5-1 to TRBJ2-1, with 7 bases matching TRBD1. This CDR3 has 15 amino acids. Germline V CDR1 and CDR2: SGHRS, YFSETQ. V shed 3 bases, J shed 4 bases, and the junction held 7 bases outside the gene matches. This CDR3 reads CASSSGGVGYNEQFF. As DNA, the CDR3 is TGCGCCAGCAGCTCAGGGGGAGTGGGATACAATGAGCAGTTCTTC.

The chain is built from TRBV7-2 and TRBJ2-3, with 9 positions matching TRBD2. The CDR3 sequence is 15 residues long. The germline CDR1 and CDR2 sequences are SGHTA and FQGNSA. The ends lost 5 bases at V and 2 bases at J; junction bases unmatched: 5. CDR3 amino acids: CASSTRLADTDTQYF. The CDR3 DNA reads as TGTGCCAGCAGCACCCGACTAGCGGACACAGATACGCAGTATTTT. Looking up the rest from reference TRBV7-2 and TRBJ2-3 gives the full variable domain: GAGVSQSPSNKVTEKGKDVELRCDPISGHTALYWYRQSLGQGLEFLIYFQGNSAPDKSGLPSDRFSAERTGGSVSTLTIQRTQQEDSAVYLCASSTRLADTDTQYFGPGTRLTVL.

Details on this clonotype: At one of its ends the junction is not consistent with the germline gene, which may arise from a read error. The V and J genes are TRBV2 and TRBJ1-2, with 8 nucleotides matching TRBD1. The CDR3 sequence is 13 residues long. Germline CDR1 is SNHLY and CDR2 is FYNNEI. This chain's CDR3 is CASSAQGANGFTF. CDR3 DNA sequence: TGTGCCAGCAGTGCGCAGGGGGCTAATGGCTTCACCTTC.

In its sample, this clonotype was seen a few times. This rearrangement joins TRBV4-3 to TRBJ1-5, with D possibly being TRBD1 (5 bases). In germline, CDR1 is LGHNA, CDR2 YSLEER. The CDR3 runs to 14 residues. V was cut by 3 bases and J by 6 bases, with 12 bases left in between. The CDR3 protein is CASSQGTALQPQHF. The CDR3 DNA sequence: TGCGCCAGCAGCCAGGGGACGGCGCTTCAGCCCCAGCATTTT.

This chain connects TRBV7-3 to TRBJ2-1; 7 positions agree with TRBD1. The germline V gene has CDR1 SGHTA and CDR2 FQGTGA. This CDR3 spans 15 amino acids. V lost 5 bases and J lost 7; bases outside the gene matches: 11. The CDR3 DNA is TGTGCCAGCAGCCCAACGACAGGGAGTTTTAATGAGCAGTTCTTC. Amino acid sequence: CASSPTTGSFNEQFF.

This clonotype has just a few counts. The chain carries TRBV5-1 and TRBJ2-5; D might be TRBD1 (5 bases). Trimming pared 6 bases from V and 5 bases from J, leaving 20 bases between. The CDR3 has 15 residues. CDR1 is SGHRS and CDR2 is YFSETQ in the germline V gene. The CDR3 DNA sequence: TGCGCCAGCATCCCTTGGGGCTCCTCCGTTGAGACCCAGTACTTC. The encoded protein is CASIPWGSSVETQYF.

The chain couples TRBV20-1 to TRBJ2-4; maybe TRBD2 (7 bases). Germline values: CDR1 DFQATT, CDR2 SNEGSKA (reference sequence). Trimming shortened V by 4 bases and J by 5 bases, and 15 bases separated the two germline ends. The CDR3 is 14 residues long. The CDR3 loop reads CSAKRGEGENIQYF. The CDR3 bases are TGCAGTGCTAAGCGCGGGGAGGGGGAAAACATTCAGTACTTC.

This rearrangement joins TRBV6-2 or TRBV6-3 to TRBJ2-7; D is possibly TRBD1 (6 bases). V was shortened by 11 bases and J by 7 bases, with 18 bases between the two germline ends. This CDR3 region has 12 residues. CDR1 and CDR2 from the germline V gene are MNHEY and SVGEGT. CDR3 DNA sequence: TGTGCCGCAGGGGATTTGATGTTGGAGCAGTACTTC. It codes for CAAGDLMLEQYF.

This clonotype showed up just a few times. This chain uses TRBV14 with TRBJ2-4, with 7 bases matching TRBD1. This CDR3 region has 13 residues. CDR1 is SGHDN and CDR2 is FVKESK in the germline V gene. With 5 bases clipped from V and 13 bases from J, the junction kept 11 bases outside the gene matches. CDR3 nucleotides: TGTGCCAGCAGCGTTTCCCTCCCGGGACAGCAGTACTTC. Its translation: CASSVSLPGQQYF.

To note about this clonotype: Its ends do not fully match the called genes, so a read error is possible. The chain is built from TRBV20-1 and TRBJ2-3, with D perhaps matching TRBD1 (5 bases). This CDR3 comprises 11 residues. Looked up from germline, CDR1 is DFQATT and CDR2 is SNEGSKA (reference sequence). This CDR3 reads CSAKTTGTQYF. In DNA form, the CDR3 reads TGCAGTGCCAAGACCACAGGTACGCAGTATTTT.

The sample holds one count of this clonotype. This sequence joins TRBV29-1 and TRBJ2-1; D gene unclear. V lost 4 bases and J lost 2, with 12 bases in between. The germline gives CDR1 SQVTM, CDR2 ANQGSEA. CDR3 length: 14 residues. CDR3 nucleotides: TGCAGCGTTGGTCCCCGGCGCCCCTACAATGAGCAGTTCTTC. The encoded protein is CSVGPRRPYNEQFF.

V gene TRBV21-1 combines with J gene TRBJ2-7; TRBD1 was called by the table and not checked on the DNA. TRBV21-1 is a recognized pseudogene. There are 17 residues in the CDR3. In DNA, the CDR3 is TGTGCCAGCAGTCGCCCCCTGGACAGGGGCCCTTCCTACGAGCAGTACTTC. Amino acid sequence: CASSRPLDRGPSYEQYF.

The chain is built from TRBV7-3 and TRBJ2-1; D unclear. The last part of the DNA fits TRBJ2-7 better; the J call may be wrong. The germline CDR1 and CDR2 sequences are SGHTA and FQGTGA. This CDR3 is built from 15 residues. The CDR3 is CASSLATSSYNEQYF. DNA for the CDR3: TGTGCCAGCAGCTTAGCGACGAGCTCCTACAATGAGCAGTACTTC.

The V gene is TRBV7-2, the J gene TRBJ2-5, with TRBD1 identical over 9 bases. The CDR3 has 18 amino acids. In germline, CDR1 is SGHTA, CDR2 FQGNSA. V gave up 4 bases and J gave up 2 bases; unmatched junction bases: 14. The CDR3 loop reads CASSSIWAGTGHQETQYF. CDR3 coding DNA: TGTGCCAGCAGCTCGATTTGGGCCGGGACAGGGCATCAAGAGACCCAGTACTTC.

This chain links TRBV10-3 with TRBJ2-1; TRBD1 matches 8 bases. Trimming removed 5 bases from V and 5 bases from J; junction bases left unmatched: 11. This CDR3 has 16 residues. From germline, CDR1 is ENHRY and CDR2 SYGVKD. The CDR3 nucleotides are TGTGCCATCAGTACCCGGGGCGGGACAGGAAACAATGAGCAGTTCTTC. Protein product: CAISTRGGTGNNEQFF.